Listed below are T cell receptor beta chains from one sample, sequenced in a study of blood T cell repertoires in COVID-19. Assay: immunoSEQ multiplex PCR; the TCRdb copy retains only in-frame clones and omits some. The sample contains 350,000 to 450,000 clones, 75% to 90% of which appear only once. Sequencing was carried out using PBMCs or T cells enriched from blood (not recorded which). The receptors here all came from a man aged 25 to 45 who had recovered from COVID-19. The CDR3 runs from the conserved cysteine through the conserved F or W. Fields, in order: J gene, V gene, D gene, CDR3 protein, CDR3 DNA. D genes are given only for firm matches.

>TRBJ2-1|TRBV7-2|.
CASSLAADNEQFF
TGTGCCAGCAGCTTGGCAGCGGACAATGAGCAGTTCTTC
>TRBJ2-1|TRBV18|TRBD2
CASSDQTSGSEQFF
TGTGCCAGCTCAGACCAGACTAGCGGCTCTGAGCAGTTCTTC
>TRBJ2-1|TRBV5-8|.
CASSQDMTSSYNEQFF
TGTGCCAGCAGCCAGGACATGACTAGCTCCTACAATGAGCAGTTCTTC
>TRBJ2-7|TRBV6-5|TRBD1
CASSRTGQVAYEQYF
TGTGCCAGCAGTAGGACGGGACAGGTAGCCTACGAGCAGTACTTC
>TRBJ1-1|TRBV30|TRBD1
CAWRGQGIVNTEAFF
TGTGCCTGGAGGGGACAGGGTATAGTGAACACTGAAGCTTTCTTT
>TRBJ2-7|TRBV12-5|.
CASGLERIRTNYEQYF
TGTGCTAGTGGTTTGGAGCGAATAAGGACTAACTACGAGCAGTACTTC
>TRBJ1-1|TRBV28|.
CASSLRSDMNTEAFF
TGTGCCAGCAGTTTACGGTCGGACATGAACACTGAAGCTTTCTTT
>TRBJ1-5|TRBV18|.
CASSLGMGTGNQPQHF
TGTGCCAGCTCACTGGGGATGGGAACGGGAAATCAGCCCCAGCATTTT
>TRBJ2-7|TRBV7-8|TRBD2
CASSSGLAGLREQYF
TGTGCCAGCAGCTCCGGACTAGCGGGATTGCGCGAGCAGTACTTC
>TRBJ2-7|TRBV28|.
CASTTGSNEQYF
TGTGCCAGCACCACAGGGTCCAACGAGCAGTACTTC
>TRBJ1-4|TRBV27|.
CASSPAWDEKLFF
TGTGCCAGCAGTCCAGCGTGGGATGAAAAACTGTTTTTT
>TRBJ1-6|TRBV5-1|.
CASSLEAGNSPLHF
TGCGCCAGCAGCTTGGAGGCAGGTAATTCACCCCTCCACTTT
>TRBJ1-4|TRBV11-2|TRBD1
CASSLQQGGEKLFF
TGTGCCAGCAGCTTACAGCAGGGGGGAGAAAAACTGTTTTTT
>TRBJ2-7|TRBV5-1|.
CASRIQGSYEQYF
TGCGCCAGCAGAATACAGGGTTCCTACGAGCAGTACTTC
>TRBJ2-7|TRBV7-2|TRBD2
CASSLDPPQRGVYEQYF
TGTGCCAGCAGCTTAGACCCCCCCCAGCGGGGCGTCTACGAGCAGTACTTC
>TRBJ1-1|TRBV19|.
CASEGDSSIMNTEAFF
TGTGCCAGTGAGGGGGATTCCTCAATCATGAACACTGAAGCTTTCTTT